This T cell receptor (beta chain) was sequenced for a study of response to subunit inactivated influenza vaccine. Study results and limitations: Authors suggested few new T cells are recruited by each seasonal influenza vaccination.

Germline V lookup: CDR1 LGHNA, CDR2 YNFKEQ. Trimming shortened V by 0 bases and J by 2 bases, and 9 bases separated the two germline ends. The CDR3 is 15 amino acids. MiXCR, applied by TCRdb to the RT-PCR reads, yields one record per CDR3 protein. Among about 650,000 distinct CDR3 sequences, approximately 14% were seen once, and the ten largest hold about 9.9%. On this clonotype itself: Its antigen remains unknown.

This TCR was sampled from a man aged 45-65 years who received an inactivated influenza vaccine. The specimen was PBMCs from blood, collected approximately 13 days after vaccination. The rearrangement links TRBV4-2 to TRBJ2-3; D not certain. The CDR3 here is CASSQDMTNTDTQYF. The DNA for the CDR3 is TGTGCCAGCAGCCAAGATATGACAAACACAGATACGCAGTATTTT.